A single sample gave rise to the 9 T cell receptor beta chains below, sequenced in a study of blood T cell repertoires in COVID-19. Data came from immunoSEQ multiplex PCR; TCRdb stores just in-frame clones and leaves some out. The sample contains some 320,000 clones, 85% to 90% of which appear only once. The source material was peripheral blood. The receptors originated from a woman in her 30s with COVID-19, enrolled during active disease.

V usage is TRBV4-1 and J usage is TRBJ1-4; 9 positions match TRBD1. The CDR3 is 17 amino acids. V lost 2 bases to trimming and J lost 7 bases; unmatched junction nucleotides: 11. CDR1 and CDR2 (germline): MGHRA, YSYEKL. The CDR3 is CASSQLAHRGRSEKLFF. In nucleotides, the CDR3 is TGCGCCAGCAGCCAACTCGCCCACAGGGGGCGCAGTGAAAAACTGTTTTTT.

The chain employs TRBV5-1 and TRBJ1-1; tentative D call: TRBD1 (6 bases). CDR1 and CDR2 (germline): SGHRS, YFSETQ. Trimming cost V 4 bases and J 10 bases, with 17 bases left between them. The CDR3 runs to 13 residues. The CDR3 nucleotides are TGCGCCAGCAGCCCGGAGGGGGGGCGCGGAGCTTTCTTT. It translates to CASSPEGGRGAFF. The full variable domain, with the rest looked up from reference TRBV5-1 and TRBJ1-1, is KAGVTQTPRYLIKTRGQQVTLSCSPISGHRSVSWYQQTPGQGLQFLFEYFSETQRNKGNFPGRFSGRQFSNSRSEMNVSTLELGDSALYLCASSPEGGRGAFFGQGTRLTVV.

The chain combines TRBV3-1 (or the pseudogene TRBV3-2) with TRBJ1-3, with TRBD1 matching over 8 bases. This CDR3 is 13 amino acids long. Germline V gene data show CDR1 as LGHDT and CDR2 as YNNKEL (reference sequence). Unmatched junction bases numbered 4, after V lost 10 bases and J lost 2 bases. CDR3 region: CATQTGAGNTIYF. The CDR3 coding sequence is TGTGCCACCCAGACAGGGGCTGGAAACACCATATATTTT.

This chain links TRBV24-1 with TRBJ1-4; D is perhaps TRBD1 (5 bases). Germline V gene data show CDR1 as KGHDR and CDR2 as SFDVKD. The germline V and J ends were trimmed by 4 bases and 1 base, with 9 bases remaining between them. The CDR3 consists of 15 residues. In nucleotides, the CDR3 is TGTGCCACCAGTGAGCCCCAGGGAACTAATGAAAAACTGTTTTTT. Its protein product is CATSEPQGTNEKLFF.

The chain recombines TRBV27 with TRBJ2-7; TRBD1 matches 7 bases. The CDR3 is 14 residues long. Trimming removed 0 bases from V and 6 bases from J; junction bases left unmatched: 5. CDR1 and CDR2 from the germline V gene are MNHEY and SMNVEV (reference sequence). The DNA of the CDR3 is TGTGCCAGCAGTTTATCCCGGACAGGCTCCGAGCAGTACTTC. Translating it yields CASSLSRTGSEQYF.

The V gene is TRBV29-1, the J gene TRBJ1-4, with D tentatively TRBD1 (5 bases). CDR3 size: 13 residues. The germline V gene has CDR1 SQVTM and CDR2 ANQGSEA. Trimming stripped 6 bases from V and 7 bases from J, with 15 bases between. DNA of the CDR3: TGCAGCGTCGCTTCCAGACAGTCTGAAAAACTGTTTTTT. Residues: CSVASRQSEKLFF.

This sequence joins TRBV4-1 and TRBJ2-1; TRBD1 might be the D (5 bases). CDR3 length: 15 residues. V was trimmed by 3 bases and J by 5 bases, leaving 14 bases between them. Germline V gene data show CDR1 as MGHRA and CDR2 as YSYEKL. This CDR3 reads CASSQRQRADNEQFF. The DNA for the CDR3 is TGCGCCAGCAGCCAGCGACAGCGCGCGGACAATGAGCAGTTCTTC.

This rearrangement joins TRBV6-1 to TRBJ1-2; 9 nucleotides agree with TRBD1. V trimming: 5 bases; J trimming: 4 bases; junction bases outside the gene matches: 5. The CDR3 covers 14 residues. CDR1 is MNHNS, CDR2 SASEGT, per germline. The CDR3 coding sequence is TGTGCCAGCAGTTCCACAGGGGGCTCCTATGGCTACACCTTC. Translated: CASSSTGGSYGYTF.

This clone was seen just once. This chain links TRBV27 with TRBJ2-7; 8 bases align to TRBD1. V lost 5 bases to trimming and J lost 2 bases; unmatched junction nucleotides: 11. Germline loops: CDR1 MNHEY, CDR2 SMNVEV (reference sequence). The CDR3 runs to 16 residues. The CDR3 spells CASSQEPGQATYEQYF. The CDR3 coding sequence is TGTGCCAGCAGTCAAGAGCCGGGACAGGCGACCTACGAGCAGTACTTC.